Sequencing of this TCR beta chain was carried out in a study of beta chain features in type 1 diabetes. By way of CD45RO/CCR7/CD25/CD127/CD95/CD27, the CD4+ regulatory, stem cell-like memory, central memory and naive cells were sorted. The study reverse transcribed the entire isolated RNA, so it sequenced expressed TCRB transcripts. TCRdb keeps only in-frame clones here, not all; method: immunoSEQ multiplex PCR. The sample records hundreds of thousands of clones, around 15% being singletons. Study-wide findings and caveats: In every one of the four CD4+ subsets, TCRB CDR3s were moderately but significantly shorter in Type 1 diabetes patients.

This clone occurred a few times. Its antigen is as yet unknown. This clonotype was sampled from a man between 18 and 29 years old with type 1 diabetes. Source material: naive CD4+ T cells from blood.

DNA for the CDR3: TGTGCCAGCAGGCGAGGACTAGCGGGGGATACGCAGTATTTT. It encodes CASRRGLAGDTQYF. This rearrangement joins TRBV7-9 to TRBJ2-3, with 12 bases identical to TRBD2. The CDR3 is 14 amino acids. V was clipped by 6 bases and J by 6 bases; unmatched bases: 4. Germline CDR1 and CDR2: SEHNR and FQNEAQ (reference sequence).